The T cell receptor beta chain described here comes from a study of blood T cell repertoires in COVID-19. TCRdb's table, derived via immunoSEQ multiplex PCR, lists solely in-frame clones and lacks some. The table lists roughly 400,000 clones, around 87% of them singletons. The germline gives CDR1 SNHLY, CDR2 FYNNEI. There are 12 residues in the CDR3. The germline V and J ends were trimmed by 6 bases and 6 bases, with 10 bases remaining between them. This TCR came from a woman aged 60-75 years with COVID-19, enrolled during active disease. The sample consisted of peripheral blood. The V call is TRBV2, the J call TRBJ2-3; tentative D call: TRBD2 (5 bases). CDR3 protein: CASRPGSDTQYF. The CDR3 bases are TGTGCCAGCAGGCCGGGGAGCGATACGCAGTATTTT.